This entry describes one TCR beta chain. Its cognate antigen is unknown. The data belong to a study of T cell responses to AZD1222 COVID-19 vaccine. The method was immunoSEQ multiplex PCR; TCRdb's version includes in-frame clones alone and lacks a portion of them. The data show 130,000 or so clones, with roughly 92% seen just once and 5% to 6.5% held by the top ten. Trimming shortened V by 2 bases and J by 7 bases, and 8 bases separated the two germline ends. CDR3 length: 13 amino acids. Germline-derived CDR1 and CDR2 are WSHSY and SAAADI. Study-wide findings and caveats: Donors skewed white British and female; clonal diversity was possibly underestimated. A rise in Spike-specific TCR breadth and depth followed two AZD1222 doses. Unmutated variant regions are reportedly targeted by nearly half of spike-specific TCRs. Spike was spanned by vaccine-associated CD4 TCRs, with dominance at 160-218 and 743-854.

This TCR came from an adult in good health. Sample: peripheral blood, taken on day 0 of AZD1222 vaccination. This sequence joins TRBV10-2 and TRBJ2-2; D not certain. Here the CDR3 reads CASSENSLGELFF. CDR3 DNA sequence: TGCGCCAGCAGTGAGAACTCCCTCGGGGAGCTGTTTTTT.